This TCR beta chain appears in the sequencing data of a study of CD8+ T cells in alopecia areata. In the study overall: Tofacitinib was taken orally by treated patients, and the dose was 5 to 10 mg twice daily.

Treatment in this sample: oral pan-JAK inhibitor, 5-10 mg twice daily. Trimming took 5 bases from V and 2 from J, leaving 13 bases between them. The CDR3 loop spans 14 amino acids. Germline CDR1 is SEHNR and CDR2 is FQNEAQ (reference sequence). Regarding the study as a whole: Lesional scalp, especially alopecia totalis/universalis, showed higher clonality than normal scalp. Both scalp clonality and the expanded CD8+ clones among the top 100 showed a significant decrease with tofacitinib.

A few counts support this clone. The antigen is not known. After isolation, RNA underwent reverse transcription to generate cDNA as the sequencing template. Method: immunoSEQ multiplex PCR; TCRdb's copy keeps in-frame clones and lacks some. Of about 210,000 clones detected, over 60% appear once; the ten largest clones hold around 3.9%. V is TRBV7-9 and J is TRBJ2-7, with D perhaps TRBD1 (6 bases). Material: CD4+ T cells sorted from blood, obtained at week 4, from a patient treated with tofacitinib. This TCR was sampled from a human donor with alopecia areata. This CDR3 reads CASSPDGGPYEQYF. CDR3 DNA: TGTGCCAGCAGCCCTGATGGGGGCCCCTACGAGCAGTACTTC.